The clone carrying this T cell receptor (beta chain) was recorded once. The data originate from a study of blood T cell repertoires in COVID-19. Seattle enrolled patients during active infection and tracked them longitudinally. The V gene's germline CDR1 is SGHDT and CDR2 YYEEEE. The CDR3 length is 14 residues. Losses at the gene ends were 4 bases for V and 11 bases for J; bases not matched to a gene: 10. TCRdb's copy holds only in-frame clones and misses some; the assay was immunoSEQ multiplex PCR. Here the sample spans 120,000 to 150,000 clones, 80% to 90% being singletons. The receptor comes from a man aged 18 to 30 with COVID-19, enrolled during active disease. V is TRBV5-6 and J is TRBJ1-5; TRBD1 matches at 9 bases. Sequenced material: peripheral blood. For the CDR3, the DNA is TGTGCCAGCAGCCGGGACAGGGAGTTAACGGCCCAGCATTTT. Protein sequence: CASSRDRELTAQHF.